The source of this TCR beta chain is a study of beta chain features in type 1 diabetes. Study overall: Age and gender were similar between patients and healthy donors, as were cell yields.

General observations from the study: More deletions and fewer insertions at VDJ junctions were seen in type 1 diabetes patients. cDNA-based reads could over-represent cells with high TCR expression.

Of note for this clone: Antigen: not known.

The ends lost 6 bases at V and 6 bases at J; junction bases unmatched: 11. This CDR3 spans 16 amino acids. The germline gives CDR1 SGHAT, CDR2 FQNNGV. Reverse transcription of all isolated RNA meant that expressed TCRB transcripts were sequenced. Clones were sequenced by immunoSEQ multiplex PCR, and TCRdb holds only the in-frame ones, with some missing. In the table there are some 500,000 clones, roughly 11% of which are singletons. This sequence joins TRBV11-2 and TRBJ2-2, with 9 positions matching TRBD1. Sequenced: naive CD4+ T cells from blood. The TCR originated in a woman under 30 in good health. In DNA form, the CDR3 reads TGTGCCAGCAGACCTGGCGGACAGGGGCGGGCCGGGGAGCTGTTTTTT. Its translation is CASRPGGQGRAGELFF. Complete variable domain (other parts from reference TRBV11-2 and TRBJ2-2): EAGVAQSPRYKIIEKRQSVAFWCNPISGHATLYWYQQILGQGPKLLIQFQNNGVVDDSQLPKDRFSAERLKGVDSTLKIQPAKLEDSAVYLCASRPGGQGRAGELFFGEGSRLTVL.